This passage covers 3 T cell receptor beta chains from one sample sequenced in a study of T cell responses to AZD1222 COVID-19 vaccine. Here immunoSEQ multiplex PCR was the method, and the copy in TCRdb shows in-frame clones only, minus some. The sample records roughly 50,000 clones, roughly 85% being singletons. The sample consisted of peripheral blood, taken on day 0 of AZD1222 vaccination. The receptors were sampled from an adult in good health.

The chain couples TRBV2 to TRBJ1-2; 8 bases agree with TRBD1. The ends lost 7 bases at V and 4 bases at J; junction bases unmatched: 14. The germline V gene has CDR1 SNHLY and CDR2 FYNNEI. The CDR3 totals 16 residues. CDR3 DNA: TGTGCCAGCAACCAGGGGGCGGACGGGGTCGGCTATGGCTACACCTTC. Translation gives CASNQGADGVGYGYTF. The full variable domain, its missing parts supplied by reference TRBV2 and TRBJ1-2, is EPEVTQTPSHQVTQMGQEVILRCVPISNHLYFYWYRQILGQKVEFLVSFYNNEISEKSEIFDDQFSVERPDGSNFTLKIRSTKLEDSAMYFCASNQGADGVGYGYTFGSGTRLTVV.

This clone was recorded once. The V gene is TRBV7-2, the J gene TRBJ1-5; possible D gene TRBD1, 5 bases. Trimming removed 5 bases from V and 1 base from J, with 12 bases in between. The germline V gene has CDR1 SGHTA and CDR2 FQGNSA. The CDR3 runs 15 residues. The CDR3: CASSEQGISNQPQHF. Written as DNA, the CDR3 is TGTGCCAGCAGCGAGCAGGGTATCAGCAATCAGCCCCAGCATTTT.

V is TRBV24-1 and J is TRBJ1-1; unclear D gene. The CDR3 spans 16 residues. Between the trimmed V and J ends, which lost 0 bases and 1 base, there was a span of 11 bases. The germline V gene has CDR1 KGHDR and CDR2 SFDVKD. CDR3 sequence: CATSDLIAPGNTEAFF. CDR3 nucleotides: TGTGCCACCAGTGATTTGATCGCTCCAGGGAACACTGAAGCTTTCTTT.